The 30 T cell receptor beta chains listed next were all sequenced from one sample in a study of T cells in Graves' hyperthyroidism and ophthalmopathy. Using RNA transcripts as the source, TCR beta CDR3 regions were amplified. With the HTBI primer set, the TCR CDR3 went through a first round of RT-PCR. Each CDR3 protein gets one entry after TCRdb re-called the multiplex PCR reads with MiXCR. The sample includes about 320,000 distinct CDR3 sequences, roughly 15% of them seen just once. What was sequenced was blood. Receptors originate from a man in his thirties or forties with Graves' hyperthyroidism.

This clonotype was observed at least ten times. J is TRBJ2-7 and V is TRBV15; the D gene is possibly TRBD1 (5 bases). Germline V gene sequence: CDR1 LNHNV, CDR2 YYDKDF (reference sequence). The length of the CDR3 is 13 residues. The V end lost 2 bases, the J end lost 2 bases, and 7 bases lay between the germline ends. The CDR3 bases are TGTGCCACCAGCAGACAACAGGCCTACGAGCAGTACTTC. Amino acids: CATSRQQAYEQYF. Full variable domain (outside the CDR3, taken from reference TRBV15 and TRBJ2-7): DAMVIQNPRYQVTQFGKPVTLSCSQTLNHNVMYWYQQKSSQAPKLLFHYYDKDFNNEADTPDNFQSRRPNTSFCFLDIRSPGLGDTAMYLCATSRQQAYEQYFGPGTRLTVT.

There are a few counts of this clonotype. The chain is built from TRBV6-5 and TRBJ2-2; TRBD2 matches at 12 bases. Germline V CDR1 and CDR2: MNHEY, SVGAGI. This CDR3 is 18 amino acids long. Trimming cost V 1 base and J 2 bases; bases outside gene matches: 5. CDR3: CASSYWQGLAGNTGELFF. CDR3 in DNA: TGTGCCAGCAGTTACTGGCAAGGACTAGCGGGAAACACCGGGGAGCTGTTTTTT.

CDR3 region: CASSPSGTSGPLSYNEQFF. CDR3 in DNA: TGTGCCAGCAGCCCCTCCGGGACTAGCGGGCCGCTCTCCTACAATGAGCAGTTCTTC. The J gene is TRBJ2-1, the V gene TRBV6-1; 12 nucleotides align to TRBD2. The trim removed 6 bases at V and 0 bases at J, leaving 12 bases unmatched. The germline CDR1 and CDR2 sequences are MNHNS and SASEGT. The CDR3 is 19 residues long.

This clonotype was found a few times. The chain joins TRBV29-1 to TRBJ1-1; TRBD1 agrees at 7 bases. The length of the CDR3 is 14 residues. Germline values: CDR1 SQVTM, CDR2 ANQGSEA. CDR3 loop: CTAAVGGQFYEAFF. The CDR3 nucleotides are TGCACCGCCGCAGTAGGGGGCCAGTTTTATGAAGCTTTCTTT.

The chain couples TRBV10-3 to TRBJ2-4; no definite D call. The CDR3 sequence is 13 residues long. Trimming pared 6 bases from V and 5 bases from J, leaving 11 bases between. From germline, CDR1 is ENHRY and CDR2 SYGVKD. CDR3 coding DNA: TGTGCCATCAGAGCCGGGCCTCAAAACATTCAGTACTTC. Translation gives CAIRAGPQNIQYF.

This rearrangement joins TRBV7-9 to TRBJ1-1; D is unclear. V was cut by 0 bases and J by 12 bases, with 14 bases left in between. This CDR3 region has 13 residues. The V gene's germline CDR1 is SEHNR and CDR2 FQNEAQ (reference sequence). The CDR3 nucleotides are TGTGCCAGCAGCTTAGCGGGTCGGACCGGCACTTTCTTT. Encoded protein: CASSLAGRTGTFF.

This clonotype has at least ten counts. The V gene is TRBV20-1, the J gene TRBJ1-1; D gene uncertain. Trimming stripped 0 bases from V and 7 bases from J, with 9 bases between. From germline, CDR1 is DFQATT and CDR2 SNEGSKA (reference sequence). The CDR3 is 12 residues long. CDR3 sequence reads: CSARDRGIEAFF. The CDR3 DNA follows: TGCAGTGCTAGAGATCGGGGAATTGAAGCTTTCTTT.

The rearrangement uses TRBV18 and TRBJ2-5; D uncertain. Germline CDR1 reads KGHSH; CDR2 reads LQKENI. The CDR3 has 15 residues. V was pared by 0 bases and J by 1 base, with 9 bases between. CDR3: CASSPPVRIQETQYF. For the CDR3, the DNA is TGTGCCAGCTCACCACCGGTACGGATCCAAGAGACCCAGTACTTC.

The chain carries TRBV7-3 and TRBJ2-1, with D possibly TRBD2 on 6 matching bases. Germline V gives CDR1 SGHTA, CDR2 FQGTGA. V shed 4 bases and J shed 5 bases, with 18 bases lying between them. CDR3 length: 16 amino acids. The CDR3 sequence: CASSSPGSAKNNEQFF. DNA of the CDR3: TGTGCCAGCAGCTCCCCCGGGAGCGCGAAAAACAATGAGCAGTTCTTC.

The chain links TRBV9 to TRBJ2-7, with D perhaps being TRBD1 or TRBD2 (6 bases each). CDR1 SGDLS and CDR2 YYNGEE come from the germline V gene. The CDR3 totals 15 residues. With 2 bases removed from V and 2 bases from J, the gap between germline ends came to 14 bases. This CDR3 reads CASSVGGSGTYEQYF. The DNA of the CDR3 is TGTGCCAGCAGCGTGGGGGGCAGTGGGACCTACGAGCAGTACTTC.

This clonotype was detected a few times. CDR3 DNA sequence: TGTGCCAGCAGCTACAAGGGGACCGAAAAACTGTTTTTT. Encoded protein: CASSYKGTEKLFF. V gene TRBV13 combines with J gene TRBJ1-4, with D perhaps matching TRBD1 (5 bases). The ends were cut back, 4 bases at V and 8 bases at J, with 11 bases in the middle. Germline V CDR1 and CDR2: PRHDT, FYEKMQ (reference sequence). The CDR3 sequence is 13 residues long.

At least ten counts were recorded for this clonotype. J is TRBJ2-5 and V is TRBV11-1; no clear D gene. V was trimmed by 7 bases and J by 5 bases, leaving 14 bases between them. CDR3 length: 13 residues. The germline V gene encodes CDR1 SGHAT and CDR2 FQDESV (reference sequence). The CDR3 DNA reads TGTGCCAGCAAGGCTGGTGGGATCGAGACCCAGTACTTC. It yields the protein CASKAGGIETQYF.

This clonotype has more than one count but fewer than ten. V is TRBV6-1 and J is TRBJ2-2, with D possibly being TRBD1 (5 bases). In germline, CDR1 is MNHNS, CDR2 SASEGT. Trimming pared 1 base from V and 5 bases from J, leaving 11 bases between. The CDR3 has 15 amino acids. The CDR3 DNA follows: TGTGCCAGCAGTGAAGGTTTGACAGAGACCGGGGAGCTGTTTTTT. Its protein product is CASSEGLTETGELFF.

This clonotype was observed at least ten times. The chain couples TRBV2 to TRBJ2-1; TRBD2 matches 7 bases. CDR1 is SNHLY, CDR2 FYNNEI, per germline. The junction had 9 bases not matched to a gene; V was cut back by 4 bases and J by 6 bases. There are 15 residues in the CDR3. As DNA, the CDR3 is TGTGCCAGCAGTGCCCGGACTAGGGGCGGCAATGAGCAGTTCTTC. Translated: CASSARTRGGNEQFF.

This clonotype was detected many times. This chain links TRBV28 with TRBJ2-3; possibly TRBD2 for D (6 bases). Germline lookup yields CDR1 MDHEN and CDR2 SYDVKM. Trimming left V 3 bases short and J 2 bases short, with 15 bases between. The CDR3 runs to 16 residues. The CDR3 region has the DNA TGTGCCAGCAGTTTGTTAAGTAGCGGATCCACAGATACGCAGTATTTT. This sequence encodes CASSLLSSGSTDTQYF.

Many counts were recorded for this clonotype. The chain uses TRBV30 and TRBJ1-3; the D gene is possibly TRBD1 (5 bases). This CDR3 region has 14 residues. Looked up from germline, CDR1 is GTSNPN and CDR2 is SVGIG (reference sequence). V lost 4 bases and J 0 bases, leaving 10 bases between the germline ends. As DNA, the CDR3 is TGTGCCTGGACCCAGGGAGTCTCTGGAAACACCATATATTTT. This translates into CAWTQGVSGNTIYF.

V and J are TRBV4-1 and TRBJ1-2, with 8 bases fitting TRBD1. The junction had 9 bases not matched to a gene; V was cut back by 4 bases and J by 8 bases. The V gene's germline CDR1 is MGHRA and CDR2 YSYEKL. The CDR3 is 14 residues long. The CDR3 DNA sequence: TGCGCCAGCAGCCGATCGACAGGGGCGGAGGGCTACACCTTC. This translates into CASSRSTGAEGYTF.

This clonotype was counted ten times or more. The chain couples TRBV2 to TRBJ2-3; 7 bases map to TRBD2. The CDR3 has 15 amino acids. V trimming: 9 bases; J trimming: 4 bases; junction bases outside the gene matches: 13. Germline-derived CDR1 and CDR2 are SNHLY and FYNNEI. CDR3 sequence: CASWASGTGADTQYF. CDR3 sequence (DNA): TGTGCCAGTTGGGCTAGCGGCACGGGGGCAGATACGCAGTATTTT.

This clonotype appeared many times. The rearrangement uses TRBV27 and TRBJ1-2; D remains unclear. The germline V and J ends were trimmed by 3 bases and 7 bases, with 3 bases remaining between them. This CDR3 comprises 10 residues. Germline V gives CDR1 MNHEY, CDR2 SMNVEV (reference sequence). In DNA, the CDR3 is TGTGCCAGCAGTTTTGTTGGCTACACCTTC. This sequence encodes CASSFVGYTF.

This clonotype was counted a few times. The V and J genes are TRBV6-1 and TRBJ2-6; no definite D call. Trimming cost V 6 bases and J 4 bases, with 13 bases left between them. This CDR3 is 15 amino acids long. The germline CDR1 and CDR2 sequences are MNHNS and SASEGT. CDR3 sequence (DNA): TGTGCCAGCAGGGACGTAAGGGTCGGGGCCAACGTCCTGACTTTC. Amino acids: CASRDVRVGANVLTF.

Many counts were recorded for this clonotype. The CDR3 sequence: CASSYSSTPSASYEQYF. Here the CDR3 DNA reads TGTGCCAGCAGTTACTCGTCAACGCCTAGCGCATCCTACGAGCAGTACTTC. The chain couples TRBV6-5 to TRBJ2-7; D may be TRBD2 (6 bases). From germline, CDR1 is MNHEY and CDR2 SVGAGI. V lost 0 bases and J lost 1, with 16 bases in between. The CDR3 runs 17 residues.

The chain links TRBV10-3 to TRBJ1-4, with D hard to call. Germline CDR1 and CDR2: ENHRY and SYGVKD. This CDR3 has 17 amino acids. V lost 5 bases and J 3 bases, leaving 19 bases between the germline ends. The CDR3 bases are TGTGCCATCAGTTACTCGCGAGGAAGCGAAGCTAATGAAAAACTGTTTTTT. Translated, it gives CAISYSRGSEANEKLFF.

The sample holds many counts of this clonotype. The chain uses TRBV2 and TRBJ1-5; no firm D call. V was shortened by 8 bases and J by 0 bases, with 14 bases between the two germline ends. The CDR3 totals 15 residues. From germline, CDR1 is SNHLY and CDR2 FYNNEI. The CDR3 DNA is TGTGCCAGCGGTAGTGGAGTCTATAGCAATCAGCCCCAGCATTTT. It encodes CASGSGVYSNQPQHF.

This clonotype was detected many times. The chain links TRBV24-1 to TRBJ1-2; possible D gene TRBD1, 6 bases. V dropped 3 bases and J dropped 4 bases, with 17 bases sitting between them. Germline CDR1 KGHDR, CDR2 SFDVKD. The CDR3 contains 16 residues. CDR3 sequence: CATSDPSPGGGYGYTF. The CDR3 DNA follows: TGTGCCACCAGTGATCCGTCTCCGGGGGGCGGCTATGGCTACACCTTC.

Concerning this clonotype: A much larger clone differs by one base, so this may be a read error. The chain recombines TRBV5-1 with TRBJ1-1, with a tentative D call TRBD1 (5 bases). The V end lost 4 bases, the J end lost 0 bases, and 13 bases lay between the germline ends. Germline CDR1 reads SGHRS; CDR2 reads YFSETQ. The CDR3 is 15 residues long. This chain's CDR3 is CASSGGFSVNTEAFF. Here the CDR3 DNA reads TGCGCCAGCAGCGGGGGGTTTTCCGTGAACACTGAAGCTTTCTTT.

This sequence joins TRBV28 and TRBJ2-7; 9 bases map to TRBD1. The CDR3 is made up of 16 amino acids. Germline V gene sequence: CDR1 MDHEN, CDR2 SYDVKM. The V segment lost 6 bases and the J segment 0 bases; nucleotides outside the gene matches: 9. The CDR3 region is CASRTGTGFISYEQYF. The CDR3 DNA reads TGTGCCAGCAGGACCGGGACAGGGTTCATCTCCTACGAGCAGTACTTC.

This chain uses TRBV24-1 with TRBJ2-3, with D perhaps matching TRBD2 (6 bases). This CDR3 has 16 amino acids. CDR1 and CDR2 (germline): KGHDR, SFDVKD. With 5 bases removed from V and 0 bases from J, the gap between germline ends came to 14 bases. CDR3 DNA sequence: TGTGCCACCAGTGGGACGGGGGTTACTAGCACAGATACGCAGTATTTT. Translating it yields CATSGTGVTSTDTQYF.

This clonotype was counted many times. The chain joins TRBV2 to TRBJ2-5; D may be TRBD1 or TRBD2 (5 bases each). Germline-derived CDR1 and CDR2 are SNHLY and FYNNEI. The CDR3 sequence is 16 residues long. The V end was cut by 6 bases, the J end by 1 base, with 18 bases between. The CDR3 reads CASRVWQGVSQETQYF. The CDR3 nucleotides read TGTGCCAGCAGGGTATGGCAGGGAGTATCCCAAGAGACCCAGTACTTC.

The chain links TRBV24-1 to TRBJ2-3; perhaps TRBD2 as D (6 bases). Trimming left V 8 bases short and J 0 bases short, with 11 bases between. This CDR3 is built from 14 residues. Per germline, CDR1 KGHDR and CDR2 SFDVKD. CDR3 residues: CATMSSDSTDTQYF. The CDR3 DNA reads as TGTGCCACCATGTCTAGCGACAGCACAGATACGCAGTATTTT.

This clonotype showed up many times. The V call is TRBV5-1, the J call TRBJ2-3, with 7 bases fitting TRBD2. CDR1 and CDR2 from the germline V gene are SGHRS and YFSETQ. This CDR3 contains 15 residues. The trim removed 1 base at V and 3 bases at J, leaving 5 bases unmatched. The CDR3 here is CASSLSRGGTDTQYF. CDR3 coding DNA: TGCGCCAGCAGCTTGTCCCGGGGAGGGACAGATACGCAGTATTTT.